This TCR beta chain originates from a study of T cells in Graves' hyperthyroidism and ophthalmopathy. In making diagnoses, clinical symptoms, serum thyroxine and TRAb, thyroid ultrasound and orbital computed tomography were all used. Study-wide results and limits: Through a model of 13 V-J features, ophthalmopathy was separated from stable hyperthyroidism.

Notes on this clonotype: As yet, its antigen is unknown. Since a much larger clone is just one base distant, this may be a read error.

RNA transcripts were the template for amplifying TCR beta CDR3 regions. Using the HTBI primer set, a first-round RT-PCR was run on the TCR CDR3. From the multiplex PCR reads, TCRdb called clonotypes with MiXCR, one entry per CDR3 protein. The repertoire holds about 690,000 distinct CDR3 sequences, with around 15% as singletons. Sequenced sample: blood. This receptor was identified in a man aged 45-65 years with Graves' hyperthyroidism.

CDR3 nucleotides: TGCAGTGCTAGAGAGGTAGCGGGGGCCAGCGAGCAGTACTTC. Its translation: CSAREVAGASEQYF. V gene TRBV20-1 combines with J gene TRBJ2-7; TRBD2 aligns across 9 bases. The CDR3 contains 14 residues. V trimming: 0 bases; J trimming: 6 bases; junction bases outside the gene matches: 6. CDR1 and CDR2 (germline): DFQATT, SNEGSKA (reference sequence).